Each of the 4 T cell receptor beta chains below was sequenced from the same sample in a study of OX40 agonist ivuxolimab in advanced cancers. Sequencing was performed with immunoSEQ multiplex PCR; in TCRdb, only in-frame clones are kept and a portion is missing. The sample holds tens of thousands of clones, approximately 82% seen once. Sequenced material: CD4+ or CD8+ T cells sorted from blood, taken in a trial of the OX40 agonist ivuxolimab. These receptors were taken from an adult with an advanced solid tumor such as melanoma, head and neck, liver or kidney cancer.

The CDR3 reads CASTLQGGMNTEAFF. The CDR3 DNA follows: TGTGCCAGTACGCTTCAGGGAGGGATGAACACTGAAGCTTTCTTT. This chain joins TRBV19 and TRBJ1-1; a weak D match, TRBD1 (5 bases). Per the germline V gene, CDR1 is LNHDA and CDR2 is SQIVND (reference sequence). CDR3 length: 15 residues. With 7 bases removed from V and 0 bases from J, the gap between germline ends came to 15 bases.

The chain combines TRBV29-1 with TRBJ2-7, with unresolved D. The CDR3 extends over 14 amino acids. Germline assignment: CDR1 SQVTM and CDR2 ANQGSEA. V lost 0 bases to trimming and J lost 7 bases, with 16 bases between them. The CDR3 coding sequence is TGCAGCGTTGAAGATCCCAGTTCGCGTTTTGAGCAGTACTTC. Translating gives CSVEDPSSRFEQYF.

This clone was observed a few times. Here the CDR3 reads CASSEGALYTDTQYF. The CDR3 DNA is TGTGCCAGCAGTGAGGGGGCCCTTTACACAGATACGCAGTATTTT. The rearrangement joins TRBV7-3 to TRBJ2-3; 7 bases are shared with TRBD1. CDR1 is SGHTA, CDR2 FQGTGA, per germline. The J segment lost 2 bases and the V segment lost 6 bases, leaving 8 bases of the junction unmatched. CDR3 size: 15 residues.

This chain connects TRBV7-3 to TRBJ2-1; D might be TRBD2 (6 bases). This CDR3 is 13 amino acids long. Trimming removed 2 bases at V and 8 bases at J, with 10 bases between. Germline V gene lookup returns CDR1 SGHTA and CDR2 FQGTGA. The CDR3 protein is CASSLPPSDEQFF. CDR3 sequence (DNA): TGTGCCAGCAGCTTACCCCCTAGCGATGAGCAGTTCTTC.